These 21 T cell receptor beta chains share one sample of origin, sequenced in a study of cytomegalovirus exposure and HLA in healthy donors listed by TCRdb under 2017. The protocol used for the library was the immunoSEQ multiplex PCR assay. A mixture of 60 forward primers for TCR Vbeta segments and 13 reverse primers for TCR Jbeta segments was used in the multiplex PCR. TCRdb obtained this table from immuneACCESS and retained in-frame rearrangements with V and J assigned. These tables miss some clones; where compared with another copy, unresolved V genes account for less than half of the shortfall, and the remainder is unexplained. Across this sample there are 90,000 to 100,000 clones, with roughly 79% seen only once. 1.5% to 2% of the sample goes to the ten largest clones. Sequenced sample: PBMCs. The receptors derive from a middle-aged man in good health and CMV-seronegative.

This clone occurred once. The chain combines TRBV7-8 with TRBJ2-3; D possibly corresponds to TRBD2 (6 bases). Per the germline V gene, CDR1 is SGHVS and CDR2 is FQNEAQ. The CDR3 is 17 amino acids. V dropped 0 bases and J dropped 2 bases, with 15 bases sitting between them. CDR3 amino acids: CASSLAGRGVATDTQYF. In DNA, the CDR3 is TGTGCCAGCAGCTTAGCGGGGCGGGGTGTTGCCACAGATACGCAGTATTTT.

The chain couples TRBV7-7 to TRBJ2-2; TRBD1 agrees at 7 bases. Germline V lookup: CDR1 SSHAT, CDR2 FNYEAQ (reference sequence). The CDR3 has 14 residues. The V segment lost 5 bases and the J segment 6 bases; nucleotides outside the gene matches: 6. This CDR3 is CASSPLTGAGELFF. The CDR3 DNA sequence: TGTGCCAGCAGCCCGTTAACAGGGGCCGGGGAGCTGTTTTTT.

The CDR3 loop reads CASSPGVAGYTGELFF. For the CDR3, the DNA is TGCGCCAGCAGCCCGGGTGTTGCGGGATACACCGGGGAGCTGTTTTTT. This chain links TRBV4-3 with TRBJ2-2, with a possible D match to TRBD2 (6 bases). The germline V and J ends were trimmed by 4 bases and 3 bases, with 15 bases remaining between them. Germline CDR1 reads LGHNA; CDR2 reads YSLEER. The CDR3 has 16 amino acids.

V gene TRBV19 combines with J gene TRBJ2-1; 12 bases agree with TRBD2. Per germline, CDR1 LNHDA and CDR2 SQIVND (reference sequence). The CDR3 runs 18 residues. V gave up 6 bases and J gave up 4 bases; unmatched junction bases: 13. CDR3: CASSGLAGKWDAYNEQFF. In DNA form, the CDR3 reads TGTGCCAGTAGCGGACTAGCGGGAAAGTGGGATGCATACAATGAGCAGTTCTTC.

Written as DNA, the CDR3 is TGCGCCAGCAACGCCGGGACAGAAACCCGCTTGGAGCAGTACTTC. Encoded protein: CASNAGTETRLEQYF. This chain uses TRBV5-1 with TRBJ2-7, with 7 bases identical to TRBD1. This CDR3 region has 15 residues. V lost 6 bases to trimming and J lost 7 bases; unmatched junction nucleotides: 16. CDR1 is SGHRS and CDR2 is YFSETQ in the germline V gene.

The chain combines TRBV4-3 with TRBJ1-1, with 8 positions matching TRBD1. The CDR3 sequence is 16 residues long. Germline CDR1 and CDR2: LGHNA and YSLEER. The trim removed 1 base at V and 1 base at J, leaving 5 bases unmatched. The CDR3 DNA reads TGCGCCAGCAGCCAAGTCCGCGGACAGGGGAACACTGAAGCTTTCTTT. Its protein product is CASSQVRGQGNTEAFF.

The rearrangement links TRBV2 to TRBJ2-7; 9 positions agree with TRBD2. V shed 5 bases and J 4 bases; nucleotides not matched to a gene: 18. Looked up from germline, CDR1 is SNHLY and CDR2 is FYNNEI. The CDR3 has 18 residues. The CDR3 sequence is CASSPLGVRAGGSYEQYF. CDR3 sequence (DNA): TGTGCCAGCAGTCCCCTTGGGGTTAGAGCGGGAGGATCGTACGAGCAGTACTTC.

Concerning this clone itself: At one end the junction does not follow the germline gene, possibly because of a read error. The CDR3 nucleotides read TGTTCCAGCAGCTTAAACAGCGGGGGGGTCACCGGGGAGCTGTTTTTT. It yields the protein CSSSLNSGGVTGELFF. V is TRBV7-9 and J is TRBJ2-2, with 10 nucleotides matching TRBD2. Per germline, CDR1 SEHNR and CDR2 FQNEAQ (reference sequence). The CDR3 has 16 residues.

The rearrangement uses TRBV29-1 and TRBJ2-1; 8 nucleotides match TRBD2. CDR3 length: 14 amino acids. Trimming removed 3 bases from V and 8 bases from J; junction bases left unmatched: 9. Germline assignment: CDR1 SQVTM and CDR2 ANQGSEA. CDR3 sequence: CSVDTSGLNHEQFF. The DNA of the CDR3 is TGCAGCGTTGACACTAGCGGCCTAAACCATGAGCAGTTCTTC.

This chain uses TRBV21-1 with TRBJ2-7; TRBD2 is the table's D call and was not checked against the DNA. TRBV21-1 is termed a pseudogene. The CDR3 contains 16 residues. The CDR3 nucleotides are TGTGCCAGCAGCATTCTTTTACGGTCTATCGGTTACGAGCAGTACTTC. Protein sequence: CASSILLRSIGYEQYF.

The sample holds a few counts of this clone. This rearrangement joins TRBV5-5 to TRBJ1-5, with 9 positions matching TRBD1. V shed 4 bases and J 2 bases; nucleotides not matched to a gene: 1. Germline-derived CDR1 and CDR2 are SGHKS and YYEKEE (reference sequence). The CDR3 is 14 residues long. The CDR3 DNA sequence: TGTGCCAGCAGCCGGACAGGGGGCAATCAGCCCCAGCATTTT. Translation: CASSRTGGNQPQHF. Variable domain in full (rest from reference TRBV5-5 and TRBJ1-5): DAGVTQSPTHLIKTRGQQVTLRCSPISGHKSVSWYQQVLGQGPQFIFQYYEKEERGRGNFPDRFSARQFPNYSSELNVNALLLGDSALYLCASSRTGGNQPQHFGDGTRLSIL.

This chain connects TRBV19 to TRBJ2-2; possibly TRBD1 for D (5 bases). Trimming cost V 3 bases and J 2 bases, with 13 bases left between them. The length of the CDR3 is 16 residues. The germline V gene encodes CDR1 LNHDA and CDR2 SQIVND (reference sequence). CDR3 in amino acids: CASSINGALNTGELFF. CDR3 sequence (DNA): TGTGCCAGTAGTATCAATGGGGCATTAAACACCGGGGAGCTGTTTTTT.

The V gene is TRBV4-3, the J gene TRBJ2-2; TRBD2 matches at 7 bases. This CDR3 comprises 18 residues. The junction had 15 bases not matched to a gene; V was cut back by 3 bases and J by 5 bases. Germline assignment: CDR1 LGHNA and CDR2 YSLEER. The DNA for the CDR3 is TGCGCCAGCAGCCACCTCTCTGGGGGGGATAGGGGAACCGGGGAGCTGTTTTTT. Its protein product is CASSHLSGGDRGTGELFF.

The chain recombines TRBV10-3 with TRBJ2-2; tentatively, D is TRBD2 (6 bases). The germline V gene encodes CDR1 ENHRY and CDR2 SYGVKD. The CDR3 covers 16 residues. The V gene lost 10 bases and the J gene lost 4 bases, with 22 bases spanning the gap. As DNA, the CDR3 is TGTGCCACCACGCTACAACCGGGAGCGGCCACCGGGGAGCTGTTTTTT. The encoded protein is CATTLQPGAATGELFF.

The chain recombines TRBV6-1 with TRBJ1-1; TRBD1 might be the D (6 bases). The ends were cut back, 8 bases at V and 3 bases at J, with 13 bases in the middle. The CDR3 loop spans 13 amino acids. Germline CDR1 reads MNHNS; CDR2 reads SASEGT. The CDR3 coding sequence is TGTGCCAGCCGGCGGGGGCAGCACACTGAAGCTTTCTTT. Translated: CASRRGQHTEAFF.

The rearrangement joins TRBV7-2 to TRBJ2-3; D possibly corresponds to TRBD2 (6 bases). The CDR3 length is 16 residues. Germline V gene lookup returns CDR1 SGHTA and CDR2 FQGNSA. The germline V and J ends were trimmed by 2 bases and 0 bases, with 12 bases remaining between them. The CDR3 sequence is CASSLSLAVSTDTQYF. The CDR3 nucleotides read TGTGCCAGCAGCTTAAGTTTAGCGGTGAGCACAGATACGCAGTATTTT.

The V and J genes are TRBV10-3 and TRBJ1-2; possible D gene TRBD1, 5 bases. V shed 0 bases and J shed 5 bases, with 10 bases lying between them. This CDR3 is built from 14 residues. Per the germline V gene, CDR1 is ENHRY and CDR2 is SYGVKD. In DNA, the CDR3 is TGTGCCATCAGTGAGTCGTGGCAGGGATATGGCTACACCTTC. Protein product: CAISESWQGYGYTF.

A few counts support this clone. The chain carries TRBV7-6 and TRBJ2-7, with D possibly matching TRBD1 (6 bases). This CDR3 region has 15 residues. The V end was cut by 4 bases, the J end by 2 bases, with 15 bases between. Per the germline V gene, CDR1 is SGHVS and CDR2 is FNYEAQ. The chain's CDR3 is CASSSTAQGTYEQYF. Here the CDR3 DNA reads TGTGCCAGCAGCTCCACAGCGCAGGGGACCTACGAGCAGTACTTC. Full variable domain (remainder filled in from reference TRBV7-6 and TRBJ2-7): GAGVSQSPRYKVTKRGQDVALRCDPISGHVSLYWYRQALGQGPEFLTYFNYEAQQDKSGLPNDRFSAERPEGSISTLTIQRTEQRDSAMYRCASSSTAQGTYEQYFGPGTRLTVT.

This chain uses TRBV10-2 with TRBJ1-3; maybe TRBD1 (5 bases). Trimming removed 0 bases from V and 4 bases from J, with 10 bases in between. Per the germline V gene, CDR1 is WSHSY and CDR2 is SAAADI. This CDR3 is built from 15 residues. The CDR3 is CASSESSGYGNTIYF. CDR3 nucleotides: TGCGCCAGCAGTGAGTCGTCAGGGTACGGAAACACCATATATTTT.

The rearrangement links TRBV5-4 to TRBJ2-5; 7 nucleotides align to TRBD2. TRBJ2-7 matches the DNA end more closely, so the J call is doubtful. The CDR3 covers 14 residues. Germline V lookup: CDR1 SGHNT, CDR2 YYREEE (reference sequence). Written as DNA, the CDR3 is TGTGCCAGCAGCACCCAGGGAGGGTCCCACGAGCAGTACTTC. It translates to CASSTQGGSHEQYF.

This clone was observed a handful of times. V usage is TRBV18 and J usage is TRBJ1-2, with 8 bases that match TRBD1. The CDR3 contains 19 residues. Trimming removed 2 bases from V and 0 bases from J; junction bases left unmatched: 14. In germline, CDR1 is KGHSH, CDR2 LQKENI. In DNA form, the CDR3 reads TGTGCCAGCTCACCAGACGACAGGGGTCCCCTCAGGACTAACTATGGCTACACCTTC. It yields the protein CASSPDDRGPLRTNYGYTF. Drawing the rest from reference TRBV18 and TRBJ1-2, the complete variable domain is NAGVMQNPRHLVRRRGQEARLRCSPMKGHSHVYWYRQLPEEGLKFMVYLQKENIIDESGMPKERFSAEFPKEGPSILRIQQVVRGDSAAYFCASSPDDRGPLRTNYGYTFGSGTRLTVV.